Included here is one T cell receptor (beta chain) sequence, with context. This sample was included in a study of blood T cell repertoires in COVID-19. Study-wide context: COVID-19 samples from acute and convalescent phases originated in the United States, Italy and Spain. In each case, the material was cDNA or gDNA derived from T cells, B-cell-depleted T cells, or PBMCs.

Data came from immunoSEQ multiplex PCR; TCRdb stores just in-frame clones and leaves some out. The table includes some 530,000 clones, 70% to 90% detected once. The germline V and J ends were trimmed by 2 bases and 3 bases, with 17 bases remaining between them. CDR1 MNHEY and CDR2 SVGAGI come from the germline V gene. The CDR3 length is 16 residues. The receptor's source is a human donor in a cohort sampled during active COVID-19. Material for sequencing was peripheral blood. V gene TRBV6-5 combines with J gene TRBJ2-7; TRBD1 might be the D (5 bases). The CDR3 sequence: CASSYTSQGIGYEQYF. The CDR3 DNA reads as TGTGCCAGCAGTTACACCTCTCAGGGAATTGGCTACGAGCAGTACTTC.